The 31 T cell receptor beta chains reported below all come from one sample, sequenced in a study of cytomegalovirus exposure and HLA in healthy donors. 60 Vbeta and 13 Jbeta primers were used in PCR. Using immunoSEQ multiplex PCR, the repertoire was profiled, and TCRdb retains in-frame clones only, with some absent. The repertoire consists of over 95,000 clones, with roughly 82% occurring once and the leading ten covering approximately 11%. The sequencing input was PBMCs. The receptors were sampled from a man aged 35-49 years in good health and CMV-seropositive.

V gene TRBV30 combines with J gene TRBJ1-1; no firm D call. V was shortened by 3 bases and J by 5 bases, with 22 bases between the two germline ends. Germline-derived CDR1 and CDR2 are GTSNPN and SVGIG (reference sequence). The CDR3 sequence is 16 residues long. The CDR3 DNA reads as TGTGCCTGGAGCCGCCCCCAGAAGCATCCGAGGACTGAAGCTTTCTTT. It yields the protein CAWSRPQKHPRTEAFF.

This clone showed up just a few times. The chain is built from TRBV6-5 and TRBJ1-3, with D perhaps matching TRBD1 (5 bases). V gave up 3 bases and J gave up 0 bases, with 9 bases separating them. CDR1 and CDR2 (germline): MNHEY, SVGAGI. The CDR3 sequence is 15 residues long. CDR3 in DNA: TGTGCCAGCAGTTATTCAACAGGCTCTGGAAACACCATATATTTT. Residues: CASSYSTGSGNTIYF.

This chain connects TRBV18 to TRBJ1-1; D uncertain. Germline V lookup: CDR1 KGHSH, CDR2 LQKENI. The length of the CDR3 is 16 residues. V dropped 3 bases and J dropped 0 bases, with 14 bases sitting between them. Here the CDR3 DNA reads TGTGCCAGCTCACCGGGAAATAGAGGGCTGAACACTGAAGCTTTCTTT. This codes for CASSPGNRGLNTEAFF.

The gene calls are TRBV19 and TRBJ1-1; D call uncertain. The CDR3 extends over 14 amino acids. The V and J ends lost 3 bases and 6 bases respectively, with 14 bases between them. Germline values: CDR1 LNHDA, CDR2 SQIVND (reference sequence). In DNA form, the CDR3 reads TGTGCCAGTAGTATGGGAGGGCTTGGCGCTGAAGCTTTCTTT. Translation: CASSMGGLGAEAFF.

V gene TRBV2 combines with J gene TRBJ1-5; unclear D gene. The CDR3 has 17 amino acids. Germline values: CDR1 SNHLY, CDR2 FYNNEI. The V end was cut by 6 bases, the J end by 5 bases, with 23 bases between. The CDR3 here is CASRGPLGRGADQPQHF. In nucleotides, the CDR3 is TGTGCCAGCAGAGGGCCATTGGGTCGGGGAGCTGATCAGCCCCAGCATTTT.

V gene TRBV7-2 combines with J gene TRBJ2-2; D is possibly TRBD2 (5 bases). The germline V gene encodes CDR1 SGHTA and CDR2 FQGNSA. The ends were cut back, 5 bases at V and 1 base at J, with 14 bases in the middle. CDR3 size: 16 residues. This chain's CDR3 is CASSLQAVMNTGELFF. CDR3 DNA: TGTGCCAGCAGCCTACAAGCGGTGATGAACACCGGGGAGCTGTTTTTT.

CDR3 nucleotides: TGTGCCAGCAGCTTAGTGGGCATGTCCCAAGAGACCCAGTACTTC. This gives the protein CASSLVGMSQETQYF. The chain has TRBV11-2 and TRBJ2-5, with D hard to call. This CDR3 is 15 amino acids long. CDR1 SGHAT and CDR2 FQNNGV come from the germline V gene. The V gene lost 1 base and the J gene lost 1 base, with 10 bases spanning the gap.

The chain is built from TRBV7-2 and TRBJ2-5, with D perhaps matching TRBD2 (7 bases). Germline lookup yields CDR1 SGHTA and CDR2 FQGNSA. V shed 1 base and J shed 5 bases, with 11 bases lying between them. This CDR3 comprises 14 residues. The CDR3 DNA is TGTGCCAGCAGCTTAGGGGGGGGGCTGGAGACCCAGTACTTC. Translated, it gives CASSLGGGLETQYF.

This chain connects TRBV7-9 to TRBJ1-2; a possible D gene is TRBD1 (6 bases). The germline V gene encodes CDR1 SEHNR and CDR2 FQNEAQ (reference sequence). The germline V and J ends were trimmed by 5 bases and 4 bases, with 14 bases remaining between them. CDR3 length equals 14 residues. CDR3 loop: CASSGGDTVYGYTF. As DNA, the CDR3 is TGTGCCAGCAGCGGGGGGGACACCGTCTATGGCTACACCTTC. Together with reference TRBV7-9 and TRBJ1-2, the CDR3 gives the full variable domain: DTGVSQNPRHKITKRGQNVTFRCDPISEHNRLYWYRQTLGQGPEFLTYFQNEAQLEKSRLLSDRFSAERPKGSFSTLEIQRTEQGDSAMYLCASSGGDTVYGYTFGSGTRLTVV.

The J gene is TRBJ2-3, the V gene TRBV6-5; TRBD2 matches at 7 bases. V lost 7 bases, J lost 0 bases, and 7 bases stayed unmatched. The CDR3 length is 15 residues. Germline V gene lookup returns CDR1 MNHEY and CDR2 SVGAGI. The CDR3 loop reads CASTYGRGSTDTQYF. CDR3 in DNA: TGTGCCAGCACCTACGGGCGGGGGAGCACAGATACGCAGTATTTT.

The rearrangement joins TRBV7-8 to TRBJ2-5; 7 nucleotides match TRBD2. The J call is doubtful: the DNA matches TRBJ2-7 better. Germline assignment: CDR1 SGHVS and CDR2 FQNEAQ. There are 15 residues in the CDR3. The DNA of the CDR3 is TGTGCCAGCAGCTTAGTTGGCGGGAGCTCCTACGAGCAGTACTTC. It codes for CASSLVGGSSYEQYF.

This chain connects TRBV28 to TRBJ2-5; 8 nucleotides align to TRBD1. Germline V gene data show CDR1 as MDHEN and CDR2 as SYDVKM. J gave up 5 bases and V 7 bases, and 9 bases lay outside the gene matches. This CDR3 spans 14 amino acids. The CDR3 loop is CASTSPGGLETQYF. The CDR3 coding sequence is TGTGCCAGCACCTCACCAGGGGGCCTTGAGACCCAGTACTTC. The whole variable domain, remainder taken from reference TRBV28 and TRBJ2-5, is DVKVTQSSRYLVKRTGEKVFLECVQDMDHENMFWYRQDPGLGLRLIYFSYDVKMKEKGDIPEGYSVSREKKERFSLILESASTNQTSMYLCASTSPGGLETQYFGPGTRLLVL.

CDR3 DNA: TGCGCCAGCAGCTTTGATTCAGGCACCACAGCTTTCTTT. It codes for CASSFDSGTTAFF. This rearrangement joins TRBV5-1 to TRBJ1-1; D not resolved. The V end was cut by 2 bases, the J end by 10 bases, with 15 bases between. This CDR3 spans 13 amino acids. Germline loops: CDR1 SGHRS, CDR2 YFSETQ.

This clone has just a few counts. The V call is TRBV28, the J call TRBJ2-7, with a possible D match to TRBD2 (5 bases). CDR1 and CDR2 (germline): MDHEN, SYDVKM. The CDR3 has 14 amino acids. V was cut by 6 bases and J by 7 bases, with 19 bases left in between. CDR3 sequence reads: CASRRRASRREQYF. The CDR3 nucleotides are TGTGCCAGCAGGAGACGGGCTAGCCGGCGGGAGCAGTACTTC. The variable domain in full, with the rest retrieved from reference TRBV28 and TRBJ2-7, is DVKVTQSSRYLVKRTGEKVFLECVQDMDHENMFWYRQDPGLGLRLIYFSYDVKMKEKGDIPEGYSVSREKKERFSLILESASTNQTSMYLCASRRRASRREQYFGPGTRLTVT.

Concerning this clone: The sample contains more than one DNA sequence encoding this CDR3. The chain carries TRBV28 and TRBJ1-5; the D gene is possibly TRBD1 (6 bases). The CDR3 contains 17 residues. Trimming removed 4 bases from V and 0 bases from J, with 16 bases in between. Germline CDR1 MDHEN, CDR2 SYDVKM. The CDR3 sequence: CASSSPGTRYSNQPQHF. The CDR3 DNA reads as TGTGCCAGCAGTTCTCCCGGGACACGATATAGCAATCAGCCCCAGCATTTT. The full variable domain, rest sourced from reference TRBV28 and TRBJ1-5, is DVKVTQSSRYLVKRTGEKVFLECVQDMDHENMFWYRQDPGLGLRLIYFSYDVKMKEKGDIPEGYSVSREKKERFSLILESASTNQTSMYLCASSSPGTRYSNQPQHFGDGTRLSIL.

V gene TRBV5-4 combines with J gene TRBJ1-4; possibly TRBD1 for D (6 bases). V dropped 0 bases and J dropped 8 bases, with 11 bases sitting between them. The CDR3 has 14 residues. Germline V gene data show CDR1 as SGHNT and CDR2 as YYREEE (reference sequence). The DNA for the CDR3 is TGTGCCAGCAGCTTGGACAGGGCTAGGGAAAAACTGTTTTTT. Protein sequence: CASSLDRAREKLFF.

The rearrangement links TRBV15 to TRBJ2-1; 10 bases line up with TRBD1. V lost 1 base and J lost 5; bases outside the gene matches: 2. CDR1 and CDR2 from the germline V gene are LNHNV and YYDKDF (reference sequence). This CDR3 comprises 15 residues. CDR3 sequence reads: CATSRVGTGDNEQFF. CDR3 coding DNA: TGTGCCACCAGCAGAGTCGGGACAGGGGACAATGAGCAGTTCTTC.

CDR3 sequence (DNA): TGTGCCAGCAGGTGGCTAGCGGGGGGGGCTGCCAAAAACATTCAGTACTTC. Its protein product is CASRWLAGGAAKNIQYF. The chain joins TRBV5-8 to TRBJ2-4; 12 nucleotides match TRBD2. The trim removed 5 bases at V and 1 base at J, leaving 7 bases unmatched. Germline V gene sequence: CDR1 SGHTS, CDR2 YDEGEE. The CDR3 length is 17 residues.

The CDR3 region is CASSLVQINEKLFF. In DNA, the CDR3 is TGTGCCAGCAGTTTGGTACAGATCAATGAAAAACTGTTTTTT. The chain has TRBV28 and TRBJ1-4; D remains ambiguous. CDR1 and CDR2 (germline): MDHEN, SYDVKM. V was cut by 3 bases and J by 5 bases, with 10 bases left in between. CDR3 length equals 14 residues.

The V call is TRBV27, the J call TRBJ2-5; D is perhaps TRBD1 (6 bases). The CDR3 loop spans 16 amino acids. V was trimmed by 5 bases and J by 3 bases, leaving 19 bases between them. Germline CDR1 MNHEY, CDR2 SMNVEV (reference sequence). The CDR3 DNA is TGTGCCAGCAGTATCCGAACAGGGATCGCGAAAGAGACCCAGTACTTC. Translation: CASSIRTGIAKETQYF.

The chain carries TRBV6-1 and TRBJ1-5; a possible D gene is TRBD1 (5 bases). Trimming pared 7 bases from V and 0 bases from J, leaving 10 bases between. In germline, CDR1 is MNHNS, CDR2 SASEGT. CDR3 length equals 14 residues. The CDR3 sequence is CASMGQHSNQPQHF. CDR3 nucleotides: TGTGCCAGCATGGGGCAGCATAGCAATCAGCCCCAGCATTTT.

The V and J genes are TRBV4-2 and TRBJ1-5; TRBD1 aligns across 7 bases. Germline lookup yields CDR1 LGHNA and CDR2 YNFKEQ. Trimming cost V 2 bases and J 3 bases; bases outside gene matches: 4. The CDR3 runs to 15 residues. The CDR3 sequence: CASSQHRGNNQPQHF. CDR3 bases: TGTGCCAGCAGCCAACACAGGGGAAACAATCAGCCCCAGCATTTT.

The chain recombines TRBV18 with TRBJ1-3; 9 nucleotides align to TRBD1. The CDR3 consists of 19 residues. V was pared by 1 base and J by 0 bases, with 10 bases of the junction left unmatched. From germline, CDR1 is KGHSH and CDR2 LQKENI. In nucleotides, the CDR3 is TGTGCCAGCTCACCACTGTTAAGAGACAGGGGGGACTCTGGAAACACCATATATTTT. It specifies CASSPLLRDRGDSGNTIYF.

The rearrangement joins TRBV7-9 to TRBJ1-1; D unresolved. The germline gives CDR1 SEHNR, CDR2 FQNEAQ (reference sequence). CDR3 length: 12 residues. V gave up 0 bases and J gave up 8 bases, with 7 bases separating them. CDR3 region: CASSLAYMEAFF. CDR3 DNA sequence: TGTGCCAGCAGCTTAGCGTACATGGAAGCTTTCTTT.

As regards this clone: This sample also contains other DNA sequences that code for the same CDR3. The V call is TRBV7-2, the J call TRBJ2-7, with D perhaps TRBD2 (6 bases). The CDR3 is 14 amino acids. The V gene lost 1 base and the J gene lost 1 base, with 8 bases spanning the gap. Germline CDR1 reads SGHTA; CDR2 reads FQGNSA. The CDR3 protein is CASSLGRGSYEQYF. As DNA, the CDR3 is TGTGCCAGCAGCTTAGGACGGGGGTCCTACGAGCAGTACTTC. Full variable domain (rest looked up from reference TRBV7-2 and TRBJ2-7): GAGVSQSPSNKVTEKGKDVELRCDPISGHTALYWYRQSLGQGLEFLIYFQGNSAPDKSGLPSDRFSAERTGGSVSTLTIQRTQQEDSAVYLCASSLGRGSYEQYFGPGTRLTVT.

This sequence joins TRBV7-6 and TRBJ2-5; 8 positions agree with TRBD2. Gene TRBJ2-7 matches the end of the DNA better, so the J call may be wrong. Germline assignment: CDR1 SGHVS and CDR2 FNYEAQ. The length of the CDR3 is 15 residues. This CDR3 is CASSLGSGSSYEQYF. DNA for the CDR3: TGTGCCAGCAGCTTAGGAAGCGGGAGCTCCTACGAGCAGTACTTC.

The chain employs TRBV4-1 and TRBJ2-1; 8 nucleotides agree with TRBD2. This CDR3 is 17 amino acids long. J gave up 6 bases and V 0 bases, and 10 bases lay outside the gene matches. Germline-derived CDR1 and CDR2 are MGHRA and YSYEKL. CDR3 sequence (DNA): TGCGCCAGCAGCCAAGATAGTTGGACTAGCCGGGCCAATGAGCAGTTCTTC. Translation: CASSQDSWTSRANEQFF.

CDR3: CASSVEWLAPTGELFF. The DNA of the CDR3 is TGTGCCAGCAGCGTAGAGTGGCTAGCGCCCACCGGGGAGCTGTTTTTT. V usage is TRBV9 and J usage is TRBJ2-2; weak D call: TRBD2 (6 bases). Germline values: CDR1 SGDLS, CDR2 YYNGEE. The V end was cut by 0 bases, the J end by 4 bases, with 13 bases between. This CDR3 is 16 amino acids long.

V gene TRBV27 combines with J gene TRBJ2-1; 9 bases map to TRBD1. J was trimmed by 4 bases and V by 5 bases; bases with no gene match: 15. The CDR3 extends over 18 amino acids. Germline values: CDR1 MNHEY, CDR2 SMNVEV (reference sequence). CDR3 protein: CASSPPIRQGGGYNEQFF. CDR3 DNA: TGTGCCAGCAGTCCTCCGATTAGACAGGGGGGGGGTTACAATGAGCAGTTCTTC.

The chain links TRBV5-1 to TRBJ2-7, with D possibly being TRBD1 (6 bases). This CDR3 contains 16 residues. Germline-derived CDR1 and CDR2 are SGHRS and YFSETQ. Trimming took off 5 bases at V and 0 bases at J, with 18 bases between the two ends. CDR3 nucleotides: TGCGCCAGCAGGAAATACCGGACAGCGGACTCCTACGAGCAGTACTTC. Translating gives CASRKYRTADSYEQYF.

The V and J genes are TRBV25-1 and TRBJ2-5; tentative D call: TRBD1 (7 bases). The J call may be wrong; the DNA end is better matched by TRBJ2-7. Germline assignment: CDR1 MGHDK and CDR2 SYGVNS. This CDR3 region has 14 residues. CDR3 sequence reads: CASGGGPIVNEQYF. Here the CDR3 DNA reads TGTGCCAGTGGAGGGGGCCCTATTGTGAACGAGCAGTACTTC.